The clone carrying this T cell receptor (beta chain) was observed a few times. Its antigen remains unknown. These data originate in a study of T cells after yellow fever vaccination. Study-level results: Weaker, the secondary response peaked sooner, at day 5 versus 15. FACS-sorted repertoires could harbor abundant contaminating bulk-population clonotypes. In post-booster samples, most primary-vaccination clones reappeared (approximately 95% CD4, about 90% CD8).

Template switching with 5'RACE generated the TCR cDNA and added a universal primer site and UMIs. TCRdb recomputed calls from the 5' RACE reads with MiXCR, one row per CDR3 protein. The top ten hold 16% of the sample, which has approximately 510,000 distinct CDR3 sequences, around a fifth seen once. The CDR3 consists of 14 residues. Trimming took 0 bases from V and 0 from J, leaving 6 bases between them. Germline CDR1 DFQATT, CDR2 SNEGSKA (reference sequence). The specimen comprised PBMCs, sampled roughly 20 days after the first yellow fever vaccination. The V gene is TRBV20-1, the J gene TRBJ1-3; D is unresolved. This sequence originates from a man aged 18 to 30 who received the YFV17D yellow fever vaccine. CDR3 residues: CSARDVSSGNTIYF. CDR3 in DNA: TGCAGTGCTAGAGACGTCAGCTCTGGAAACACCATATATTTT.